This T cell receptor beta chain was identified during a study of regulatory T cells in long-lasting Graves disease. Whole-study results and caveats: TRBV28 was favored in persistent disease, as were TRBJ1-2 and TRBJ2-5.

Libraries of TCR beta came from iRepertoire HTBI primers plus Arm-PCR of CDR3 regions. As originally analysed: Gene usage covered some 60 TRBV and more than twelve TRBJ segments. MiXCR was run by TCRdb on the multiplex PCR reads, yielding one entry per CDR3 protein. TCRdb, not the original authors, processed these V and J calls. The sample has about 520,000 distinct CDR3 sequences; 12% are singletons. This clonotype showed up just a few times. The antigen remains undetermined. Indicated time point: newly diagnosed GD, antithyroid drugs for less than 3 months. Generation of the TCR library employed RNA extracted from PBMCs. The CDR3 totals 13 residues. The J segment lost 8 bases and the V segment lost 5 bases, leaving 7 bases of the junction unmatched. The germline CDR1 and CDR2 sequences are SGHAT and FQDESV (reference sequence). These sequences were also reported in another study, on T cells in Graves' hyperthyroidism and ophthalmopathy.

V gene TRBV11-1 combines with J gene TRBJ1-2; the match to TRBD1 covers 8 bases. This TCR derives from a woman aged 30 to 39 with Graves disease. Sample: peripheral blood mononuclear cells (PBMCs), taken at new diagnosis, from a patient treated with antithyroid drugs. Here the CDR3 DNA reads TGTGCCAGCAGCCACAGGACAGGGAAAGGCTACACCTTC. Its translation: CASSHRTGKGYTF.